This T cell receptor (beta chain) originates from a study of PD-L1 blockade in urothelial cancer. For the study at large: It was at 3 weeks (second dose) and 6 weeks after treatment start that blood was analyzed.

Using immunoSEQ multiplex PCR, the repertoire was profiled, and TCRdb retains in-frame clones only, with some absent. The sample has more than 90,000 clones, around 78% seen once. Time point given: peripheral blood 6 weeks after treatment start. The CDR3 loop spans 15 amino acids. V dropped 6 bases and J dropped 4; count of bases not matched to a gene: 8. CDR1 MNHNY and CDR2 SVGAGI come from the germline V gene (reference sequence). The sample was PBMCs, taken around atezolizumab (anti-PD-L1) treatment. This chain connects TRBV6-6 to TRBJ1-3; TRBD1 agrees at 8 bases. The TCR originated in a man aged 70 or older with urothelial cancer. CDR3: CASRPFTGGGNTIYF. The CDR3 nucleotides are TGTGCCAGCAGACCTTTCACAGGGGGGGGAAACACCATATATTTT.